Listed here are 4 T cell receptor beta chains from one sample, sequenced in a study of vaccination effects on CD4 cells after COVID-19. The antigens for these receptors are not known. The assay was immunoSEQ multiplex PCR, and TCRdb's table has in-frame clones only and misses some. In the table there are tens of thousands of clones, roughly 76% of which are singletons. Antigen-specific CD4+ T cells expanded by the ViraFEST assay with viral peptide pools were then sequenced. Following culture for about ten days, CD4+ T cells were isolated. Every participant took two doses of the BNT162b2 or mRNA-1273 vaccine. Material: CD4+ T cells from PBMCs cultured with HCoV-229E spike peptides, obtained after COVID-19 vaccination. The source is a human donor who received a COVID-19 vaccine.

This clone was observed a few times. V and J are TRBV5-5 and TRBJ1-1; 7 bases fit TRBD1. Looked up from germline, CDR1 is SGHKS and CDR2 is YYEKEE (reference sequence). The CDR3 covers 17 residues. Trimming removed 1 base from V and 4 bases from J; junction bases left unmatched: 13. DNA of the CDR3: TGTGCCAGCAGCTTGTGGGCAGGGGGGGACCCGAGCACTGAAGCTTTCTTT. Translation gives CASSLWAGGDPSTEAFF.

This chain joins TRBV6-5 and TRBJ2-1; 7 nucleotides match TRBD1. The germline V gene has CDR1 MNHEY and CDR2 SVGAGI. V shed 6 bases, J shed 5 bases, and the junction held 7 bases outside the gene matches. CDR3 length: 14 residues. CDR3 DNA sequence: TGTGCCAGCAGCCTCGGGACAGCTAACAATGAGCAGTTCTTC. This translates into CASSLGTANNEQFF.

This chain links TRBV7-9 with TRBJ2-7; 7 bases map to TRBD2. V shed 6 bases, J shed 2 bases, and the junction held 4 bases outside the gene matches. CDR3 size: 13 residues. Germline values: CDR1 SEHNR, CDR2 FQNEAQ (reference sequence). The CDR3 bases are TGTGCCAGCAGGCCTAGCGGAACCTACGAGCAGTACTTC. The encoded protein is CASRPSGTYEQYF.

A remark on this clone: The junction departs from germline at one end; a sequencing error may be responsible. The chain employs TRBV6-1 and TRBJ1-6; maybe TRBD1 (5 bases). CDR3 length: 16 residues. CDR1 is MNHNS, CDR2 SASEGT, per germline. The CDR3 loop is CASSEAQGGQYSPLHF. The DNA for the CDR3 is TGTGCCAGCAGTGAAGCGCAGGGAGGGCAATATTCGCCCCTCCACTTT.